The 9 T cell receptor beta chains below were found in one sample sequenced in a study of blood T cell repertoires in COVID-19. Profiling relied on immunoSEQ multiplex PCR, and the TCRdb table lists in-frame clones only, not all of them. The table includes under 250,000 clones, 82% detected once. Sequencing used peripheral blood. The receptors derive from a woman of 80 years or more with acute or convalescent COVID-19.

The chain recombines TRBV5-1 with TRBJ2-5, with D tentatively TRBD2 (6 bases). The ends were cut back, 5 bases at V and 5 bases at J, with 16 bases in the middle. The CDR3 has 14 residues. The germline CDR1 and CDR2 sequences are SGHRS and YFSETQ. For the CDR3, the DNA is TGCGCCAGCAGTGTAAACCGGGGACTGGAGACCCAGTACTTC. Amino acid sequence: CASSVNRGLETQYF.

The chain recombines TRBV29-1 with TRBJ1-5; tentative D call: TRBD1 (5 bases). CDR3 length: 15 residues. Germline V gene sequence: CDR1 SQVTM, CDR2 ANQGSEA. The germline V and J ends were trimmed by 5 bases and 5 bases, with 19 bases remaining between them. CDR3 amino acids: CSVSSGGSRDQPQHF. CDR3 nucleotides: TGCAGCGTTTCTTCGGGGGGGAGCAGGGATCAGCCCCAGCATTTT.

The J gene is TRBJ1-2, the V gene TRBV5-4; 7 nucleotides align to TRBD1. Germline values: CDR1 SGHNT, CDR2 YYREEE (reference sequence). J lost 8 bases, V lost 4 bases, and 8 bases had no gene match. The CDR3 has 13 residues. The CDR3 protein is CASSLQGVGGYTF. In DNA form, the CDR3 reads TGTGCCAGCAGCCTTCAGGGGGTGGGAGGCTACACCTTC.

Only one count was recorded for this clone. CDR3 protein: CASRFGGYGYTF. CDR3 in DNA: TGTGCCAGCCGCTTTGGGGGGTATGGCTACACCTTC. The V gene is TRBV6-5, the J gene TRBJ1-2; D perhaps matches TRBD1 (5 bases). Germline CDR1 reads MNHEY; CDR2 reads SVGAGI. The V and J ends lost 8 bases and 5 bases respectively, with 12 bases between them. The CDR3 is 12 amino acids.

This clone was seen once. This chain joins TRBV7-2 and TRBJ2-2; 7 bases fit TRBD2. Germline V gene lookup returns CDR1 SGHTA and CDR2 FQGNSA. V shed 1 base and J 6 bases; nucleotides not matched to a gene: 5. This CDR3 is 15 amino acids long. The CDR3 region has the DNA TGTGCCAGCAGCTTAGGGAGGGCGGGGGCCGGGGAGCTGTTTTTT. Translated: CASSLGRAGAGELFF.

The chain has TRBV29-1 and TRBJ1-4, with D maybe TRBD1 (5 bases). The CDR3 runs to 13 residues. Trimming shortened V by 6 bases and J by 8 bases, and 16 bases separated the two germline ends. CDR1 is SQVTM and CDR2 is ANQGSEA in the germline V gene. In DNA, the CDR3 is TGCAGCGTGGAGGAGGGGCCGGGGGAAAAACTGTTTTTT. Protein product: CSVEEGPGEKLFF.

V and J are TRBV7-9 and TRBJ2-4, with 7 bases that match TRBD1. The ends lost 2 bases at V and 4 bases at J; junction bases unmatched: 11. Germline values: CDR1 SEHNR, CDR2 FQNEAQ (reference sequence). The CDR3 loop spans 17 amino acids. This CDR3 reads CASSLWVRRGQKNIQYF. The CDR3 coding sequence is TGTGCCAGCAGCTTATGGGTGCGAAGGGGACAGAAAAACATTCAGTACTTC.

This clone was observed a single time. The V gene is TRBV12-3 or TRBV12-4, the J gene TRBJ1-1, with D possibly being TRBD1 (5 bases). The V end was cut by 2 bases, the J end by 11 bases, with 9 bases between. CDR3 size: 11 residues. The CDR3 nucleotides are TGTGCCAGCAGTTTATCGGGGGGGGCTTTCTTT. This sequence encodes CASSLSGGAFF.

CDR3 sequence: CASSPLSGTAYGYTF. DNA for the CDR3: TGTGCCAGCAGCCCCCTCTCCGGGACAGCGTATGGCTACACCTTC. This chain uses TRBV3-1 (or the pseudogene TRBV3-2) with TRBJ1-2; 7 bases fit TRBD1. V gave up 4 bases and J gave up 5 bases; unmatched junction bases: 10. The CDR3 contains 15 residues. Per the germline V gene, CDR1 is LGHDT and CDR2 is YNNKEL (reference sequence).